Sequencing of this T cell receptor (beta chain) was carried out in a study of T cell clones after liver transplantation. At the level of the study: TCRbeta sequencing after a pre-transplant mixed lymphocyte reaction identified graft-donor-reactive clones, later tracked in post-transplant blood. Tolerance: complete withdrawal held at least one year, liver enzymes staying within twice normal. Study-level results: In a couple of subjects, few donor cells limited the measurable donor-reactive repertoire.

By frequency in the sample, this clone is medium-sized. As yet, its antigen is unknown. Clones were read by immunoSEQ multiplex PCR, and TCRdb kept only the in-frame ones, dropping some. The top ten hold over 7% of the sample, which has roughly 55,000 clones, roughly 83% seen once. V was clipped by 6 bases and J by 4 bases; unmatched bases: 11. Germline CDR1 reads KGHSH; CDR2 reads LQKENI. CDR3 length: 16 residues. The receptor was derived from a human donor who received a liver transplant. The sample was CD4+ T cells from blood, taken before liver transplant. The chain uses TRBV18 and TRBJ1-3, with 8 bases aligning to TRBD1. CDR3 bases: TGTGCCAGCTCGCTTCAGGGGGCCAACTTCGGAAACACCATATATTTT. It encodes CASSLQGANFGNTIYF.